The entry below describes one T cell receptor beta chain. The data belong to a study of OX40 agonist ivuxolimab in advanced cancers. CDR1 ENHRY and CDR2 SYGVKD come from the germline V gene. V shed 0 bases and J shed 1 base, with 16 bases lying between them. CDR3 length: 17 residues. Clones were sequenced by immunoSEQ multiplex PCR, and TCRdb holds only the in-frame ones, with some missing. The sample carries about 90,000 clones, approximately 91% recorded once. The chain is built from TRBV10-3 and TRBJ2-7, with D maybe TRBD2 (6 bases). This receptor was taken from an adult with an advanced solid tumor such as melanoma, head and neck, liver or kidney cancer. Material: CD4+ or CD8+ T cells sorted from blood, obtained in a trial of the OX40 agonist ivuxolimab. Here the CDR3 DNA reads TGTGCCATCAGTGAGTCGGCGGGGACTCCCGGGTCCTACGAGCAGTACTTC. It yields the protein CAISESAGTPGSYEQYF.